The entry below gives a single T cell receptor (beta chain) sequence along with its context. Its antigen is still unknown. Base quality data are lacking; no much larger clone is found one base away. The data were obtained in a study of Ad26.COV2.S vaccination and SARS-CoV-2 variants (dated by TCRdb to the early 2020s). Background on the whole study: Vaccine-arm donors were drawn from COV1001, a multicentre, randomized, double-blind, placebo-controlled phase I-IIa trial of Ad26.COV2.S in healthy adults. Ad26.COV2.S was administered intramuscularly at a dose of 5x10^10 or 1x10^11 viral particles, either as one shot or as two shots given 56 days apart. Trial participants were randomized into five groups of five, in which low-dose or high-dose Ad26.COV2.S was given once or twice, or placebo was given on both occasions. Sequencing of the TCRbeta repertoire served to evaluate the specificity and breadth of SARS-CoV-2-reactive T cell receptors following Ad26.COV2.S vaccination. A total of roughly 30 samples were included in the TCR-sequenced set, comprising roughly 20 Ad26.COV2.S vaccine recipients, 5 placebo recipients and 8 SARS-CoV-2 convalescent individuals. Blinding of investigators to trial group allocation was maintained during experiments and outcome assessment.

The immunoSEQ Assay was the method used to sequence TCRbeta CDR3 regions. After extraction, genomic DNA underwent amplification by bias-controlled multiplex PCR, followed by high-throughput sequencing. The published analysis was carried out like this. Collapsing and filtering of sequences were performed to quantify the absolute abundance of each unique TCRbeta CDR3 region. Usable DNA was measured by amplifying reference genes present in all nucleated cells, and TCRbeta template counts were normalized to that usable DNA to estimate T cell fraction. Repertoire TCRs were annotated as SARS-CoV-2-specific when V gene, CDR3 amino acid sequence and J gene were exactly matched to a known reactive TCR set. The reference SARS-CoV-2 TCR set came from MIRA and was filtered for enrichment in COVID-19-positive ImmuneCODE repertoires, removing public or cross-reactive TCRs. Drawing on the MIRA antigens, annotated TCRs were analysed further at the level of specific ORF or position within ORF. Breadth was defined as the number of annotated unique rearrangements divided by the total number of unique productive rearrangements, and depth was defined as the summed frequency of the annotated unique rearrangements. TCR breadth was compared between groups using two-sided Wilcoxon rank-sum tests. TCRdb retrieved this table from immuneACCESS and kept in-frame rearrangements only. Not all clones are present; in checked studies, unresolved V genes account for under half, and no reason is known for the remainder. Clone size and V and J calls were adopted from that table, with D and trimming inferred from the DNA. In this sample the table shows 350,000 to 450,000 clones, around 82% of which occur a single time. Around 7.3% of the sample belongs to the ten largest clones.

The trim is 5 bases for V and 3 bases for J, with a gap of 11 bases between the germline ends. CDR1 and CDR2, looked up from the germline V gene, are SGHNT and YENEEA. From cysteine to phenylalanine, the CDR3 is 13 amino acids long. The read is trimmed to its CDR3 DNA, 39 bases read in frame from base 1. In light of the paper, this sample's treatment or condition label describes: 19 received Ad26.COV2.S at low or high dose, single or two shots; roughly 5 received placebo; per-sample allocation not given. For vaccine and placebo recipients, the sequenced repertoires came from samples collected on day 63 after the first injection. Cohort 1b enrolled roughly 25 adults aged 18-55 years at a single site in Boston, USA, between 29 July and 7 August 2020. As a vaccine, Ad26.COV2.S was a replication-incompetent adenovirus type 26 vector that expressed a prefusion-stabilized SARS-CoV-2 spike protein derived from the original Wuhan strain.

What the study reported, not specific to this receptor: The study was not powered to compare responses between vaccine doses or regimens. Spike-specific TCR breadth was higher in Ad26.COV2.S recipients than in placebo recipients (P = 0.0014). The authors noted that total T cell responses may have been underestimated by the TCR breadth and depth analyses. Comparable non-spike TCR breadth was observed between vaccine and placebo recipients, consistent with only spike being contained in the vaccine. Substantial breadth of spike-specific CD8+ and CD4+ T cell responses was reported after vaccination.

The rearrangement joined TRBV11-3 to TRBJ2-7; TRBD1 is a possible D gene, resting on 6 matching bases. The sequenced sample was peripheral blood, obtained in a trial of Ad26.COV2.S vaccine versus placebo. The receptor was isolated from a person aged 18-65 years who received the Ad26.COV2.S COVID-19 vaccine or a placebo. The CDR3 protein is CASSRGGIYEQYF. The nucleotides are TGTGCCAGCAGCCGAGGGGGTATCTACGAGCAGTACTTC.